This T cell receptor beta chain emerged from a study of OX40 agonist ivuxolimab in advanced cancers. The CDR3 length is 15 residues. V lost 1 base and J lost 4, with 14 bases in between. Germline V gene sequence: CDR1 MDHEN, CDR2 SYDVKM. Measured with immunoSEQ multiplex PCR; TCRdb has only the in-frame clones, and not every one. The sample holds tens of thousands of clones, roughly 92% seen once. The chain is built from TRBV28 and TRBJ2-7; perhaps TRBD2 as D (6 bases). The clonotype originates from an adult with an advanced solid tumor such as melanoma, head and neck, liver or kidney cancer. This specimen consisted of CD4+ or CD8+ T cells sorted from blood, obtained in a trial of the OX40 agonist ivuxolimab. The CDR3 DNA reads TGTGCCAGCAGTTTATTCACGGGACTCCGTTACGAGCAGTACTTC. This codes for CASSLFTGLRYEQYF.